The sequence of this T cell receptor (beta chain) was determined in a study of cytotoxic CD8 clonotypes in ibrutinib-treated CLL. Study-wide results and limits: Clonality climbed at ibrutinib response, then dropped toward baseline at progression. Treatment saw public clonotypes, which were uncommon, either contract or stay stable.

Sequencing used immunoSEQ multiplex PCR; TCRdb keeps in-frame clones, though not all of them. Counted here are some 200,000 clones, 55% to 85% occurring once; the ten biggest clones make up under 15%. For this clone: Its antigen is unidentified.

Germline V gene data show CDR1 as SEHNR and CDR2 as FQNEAQ (reference sequence). The CDR3 spans 14 residues. Trimming took 8 bases from V and 0 from J, leaving 11 bases between them. The material was PBMCs, obtained after 24 months of ibrutinib treatment. The sequence was collected from a human donor with chronic lymphocytic leukemia. The chain carries TRBV7-9 and TRBJ2-4; weak D call: TRBD2 (6 bases). CDR3 coding DNA: TGTGCCAGCGCGGGACCTCTAGCCAAAAACATTCAGTACTTC. It is translated as CASAGPLAKNIQYF.